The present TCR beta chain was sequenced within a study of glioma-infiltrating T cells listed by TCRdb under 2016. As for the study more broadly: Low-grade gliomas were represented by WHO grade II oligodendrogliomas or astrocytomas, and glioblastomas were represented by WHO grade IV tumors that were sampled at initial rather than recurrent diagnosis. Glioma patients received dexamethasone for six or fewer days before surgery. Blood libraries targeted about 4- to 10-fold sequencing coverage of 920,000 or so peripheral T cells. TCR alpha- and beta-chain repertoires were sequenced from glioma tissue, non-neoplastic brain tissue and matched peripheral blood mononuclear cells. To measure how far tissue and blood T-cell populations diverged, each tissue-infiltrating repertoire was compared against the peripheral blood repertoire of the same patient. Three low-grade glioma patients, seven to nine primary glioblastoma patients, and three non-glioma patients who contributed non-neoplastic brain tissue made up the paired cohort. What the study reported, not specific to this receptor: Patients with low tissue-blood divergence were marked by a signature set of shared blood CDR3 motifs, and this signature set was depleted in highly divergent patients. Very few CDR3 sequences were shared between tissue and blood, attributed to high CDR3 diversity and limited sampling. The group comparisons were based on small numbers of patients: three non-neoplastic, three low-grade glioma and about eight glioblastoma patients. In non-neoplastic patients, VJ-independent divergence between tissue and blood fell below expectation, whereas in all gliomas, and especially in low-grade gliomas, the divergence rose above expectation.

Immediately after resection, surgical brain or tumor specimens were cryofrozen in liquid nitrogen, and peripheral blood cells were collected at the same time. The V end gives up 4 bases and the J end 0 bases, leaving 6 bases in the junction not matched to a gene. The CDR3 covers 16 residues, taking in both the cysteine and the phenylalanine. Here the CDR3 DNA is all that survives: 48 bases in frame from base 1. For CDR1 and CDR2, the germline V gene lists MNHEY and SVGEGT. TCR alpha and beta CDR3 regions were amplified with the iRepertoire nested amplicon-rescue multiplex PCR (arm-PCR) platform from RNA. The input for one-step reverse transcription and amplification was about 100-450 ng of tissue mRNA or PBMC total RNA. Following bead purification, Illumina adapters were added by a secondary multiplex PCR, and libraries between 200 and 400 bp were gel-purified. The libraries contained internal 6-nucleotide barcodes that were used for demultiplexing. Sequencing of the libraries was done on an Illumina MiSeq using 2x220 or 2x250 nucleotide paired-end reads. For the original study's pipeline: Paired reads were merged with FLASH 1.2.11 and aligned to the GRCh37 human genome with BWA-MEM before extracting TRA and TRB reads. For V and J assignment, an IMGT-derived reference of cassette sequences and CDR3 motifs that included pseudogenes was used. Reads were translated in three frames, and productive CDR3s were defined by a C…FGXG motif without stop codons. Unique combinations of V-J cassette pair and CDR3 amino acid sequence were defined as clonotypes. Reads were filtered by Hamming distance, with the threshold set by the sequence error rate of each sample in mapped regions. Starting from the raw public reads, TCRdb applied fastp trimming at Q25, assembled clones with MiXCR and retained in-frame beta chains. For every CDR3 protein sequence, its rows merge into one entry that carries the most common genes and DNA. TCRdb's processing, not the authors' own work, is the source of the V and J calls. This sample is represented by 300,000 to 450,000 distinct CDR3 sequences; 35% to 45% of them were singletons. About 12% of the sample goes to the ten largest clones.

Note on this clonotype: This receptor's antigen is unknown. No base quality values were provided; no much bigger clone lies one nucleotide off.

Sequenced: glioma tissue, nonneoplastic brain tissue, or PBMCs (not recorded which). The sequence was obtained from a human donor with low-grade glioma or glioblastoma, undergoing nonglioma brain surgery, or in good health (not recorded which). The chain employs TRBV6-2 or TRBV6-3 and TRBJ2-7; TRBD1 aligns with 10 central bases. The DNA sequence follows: TGTGCCAGCAGTTGGAGGGACAGGGGTCTCTCCTACGAGCAGTACTTC. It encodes CASSWRDRGLSYEQYF.